What follows are 30 T cell receptor beta chains derived from one specimen sequenced in a study of cytomegalovirus exposure and HLA in healthy donors. PCR involved 60 Vbeta and 13 Jbeta primers. The protocol was immunoSEQ multiplex PCR, while the TCRdb copy is restricted to in-frame clones and leaves out a portion. The sample holds roughly 150,000 clones, roughly 80% seen once. Specimen: PBMCs. These receptors came from a male donor in good health and CMV-seronegative.

V usage is TRBV15 and J usage is TRBJ2-7; possible D gene TRBD2, 6 bases. This CDR3 contains 12 residues. V lost 5 bases and J 6 bases, leaving 11 bases between the germline ends. Per germline, CDR1 LNHNV and CDR2 YYDKDF (reference sequence). The CDR3, as DNA: TGTGCCACCAGCCGGGACTGGACCGAGCAGTACTTC. Its translation is CATSRDWTEQYF.

This chain uses TRBV7-9 with TRBJ2-2; 7 bases map to TRBD1. The germline V gene has CDR1 SEHNR and CDR2 FQNEAQ (reference sequence). This CDR3 is built from 16 residues. With 3 bases clipped from V and 7 bases from J, the junction kept 11 bases outside the gene matches. DNA of the CDR3: TGTGCCAGCAGCTTTGTCCCACAGGGGCATGGCGGGGAGCTGTTTTTT. Its translation: CASSFVPQGHGGELFF.

The chain is built from TRBV29-1 and TRBJ1-5, with 9 nucleotides matching TRBD1. Germline CDR1 SQVTM, CDR2 ANQGSEA. CDR3 length: 13 residues. V shed 7 bases and J 4 bases; nucleotides not matched to a gene: 5. DNA of the CDR3: TGCAGCGGGGGACAGGGCAGGAATCAGCCCCAGCATTTT. It specifies CSGGQGRNQPQHF. Full variable domain (missing parts from reference TRBV29-1 and TRBJ1-5): SAVISQKPSRDICQRGTSLTIQCQVDSQVTMMFWYRQQPGQSLTLIATANQGSEATYESGFVIDKFPISRPNLTFSTLTVSNMSPEDSSIYLCSGGQGRNQPQHFGDGTRLSIL.

The rearrangement joins TRBV4-1 to TRBJ2-5; 9 bases are shared with TRBD1. The DNA matches TRBJ2-7 better at its end, which makes the J call doubtful. Per germline, CDR1 MGHRA and CDR2 YSYEKL. This CDR3 contains 13 residues. This chain's CDR3 is CASRGQGVSEQYF. CDR3 DNA: TGCGCCAGCAGGGGACAGGGAGTGAGCGAGCAGTACTTC.

The table lists this clone with a few counts. The chain uses TRBV6-6 and TRBJ1-5; D is unresolved. The CDR3 is 15 residues long. Trimming took off 2 bases at V and 7 bases at J, with 15 bases between the two ends. The V gene's germline CDR1 is MNHNY and CDR2 SVGAGI (reference sequence). Here the CDR3 DNA reads TGTGCCAGCAGTTACCCCGGGAGGGTAGGCCAGCCCCAGCATTTT. Residues: CASSYPGRVGQPQHF.

V usage is TRBV7-2 and J usage is TRBJ2-5; perhaps TRBD2 as D (7 bases). From germline, CDR1 is SGHTA and CDR2 FQGNSA. This CDR3 region has 15 residues. V dropped 6 bases and J dropped 6 bases, with 20 bases sitting between them. CDR3 coding DNA: TGTGCCAGCAGTCGAGAGGGGGGGCGCAGGAAGACCCAGTACTTC. Its translation is CASSREGGRRKTQYF.

The chain links TRBV27 to TRBJ2-7, with TRBD1 matching over 7 bases. CDR1 and CDR2 from the germline V gene are MNHEY and SMNVEV (reference sequence). The CDR3 has 15 residues. J was trimmed by 4 bases and V by 0 bases; bases with no gene match: 6. This chain's CDR3 is CASSLSGTDGYEQYF. Here the CDR3 DNA reads TGTGCCAGCAGTTTATCCGGGACAGATGGATACGAGCAGTACTTC.

The CDR3 bases are TGCGCCAGCAGCTTGGAGGCTCTAGTGTACCCCTACGAGCAGTACTTC. Residues: CASSLEALVYPYEQYF. This chain links TRBV5-1 with TRBJ2-7; no reliable D call. This CDR3 has 16 amino acids. From germline, CDR1 is SGHRS and CDR2 YFSETQ. The V gene lost 0 bases and the J gene lost 2 bases, with 15 bases spanning the gap.

The table lists this clone with a count of one. The chain combines TRBV7-2 with TRBJ2-7; 10 nucleotides line up with TRBD2. V lost 1 base to trimming and J lost 3 bases; unmatched junction nucleotides: 9. The CDR3 consists of 17 residues. The V gene's germline CDR1 is SGHTA and CDR2 FQGNSA. This CDR3 is CASSLGDSSGGYYEQYF. In DNA, the CDR3 is TGTGCCAGCAGCTTAGGGGATTCTAGCGGGGGTTACTACGAGCAGTACTTC.

This clone was counted a single time. This chain joins TRBV11-2 and TRBJ1-2, with 8 bases matching TRBD1. Trimming removed 1 base from V and 1 base from J; junction bases left unmatched: 5. The CDR3 runs 16 residues. The V gene's germline CDR1 is SGHAT and CDR2 FQNNGV. CDR3 sequence (DNA): TGTGCCAGCAGCTTAGTCTCAGGGGGCTATAACTATGGCTACACCTTC. It translates to CASSLVSGGYNYGYTF.

The chain has TRBV9 and TRBJ1-2; D is undetermined. Germline V gene sequence: CDR1 SGDLS, CDR2 YYNGEE. V was cut by 4 bases and J by 2 bases, with 12 bases left in between. The CDR3 has 14 amino acids. The CDR3 loop is CASSLKGRNYGYTF. The DNA for the CDR3 is TGTGCCAGCAGCCTAAAAGGGAGGAACTATGGCTACACCTTC.

V is TRBV11-2 and J is TRBJ2-1, with 8 bases lining up with TRBD2. In germline, CDR1 is SGHAT, CDR2 FQNNGV. The ends lost 5 bases at V and 4 bases at J; junction bases unmatched: 7. This CDR3 comprises 15 residues. CDR3 nucleotides: TGTGCCAGCAGCCGTGGACTAGCCCTTTACAATGAGCAGTTCTTC. Its protein is CASSRGLALYNEQFF.

V usage is TRBV2 and J usage is TRBJ2-2; TRBD2 might be the D (6 bases). Germline CDR1 SNHLY, CDR2 FYNNEI. CDR3 length equals 15 residues. The V gene lost 0 bases and the J gene lost 7 bases, with 12 bases spanning the gap. The CDR3 DNA is TGTGCCAGCAGTGAAGCATGGGGGGTTGGCGGGGAGCTGTTTTTT. Translated, it gives CASSEAWGVGGELFF.

The rearrangement uses TRBV5-1 and TRBJ2-1; 7 bases align to TRBD2. Trimming removed 4 bases from V and 0 bases from J; junction bases left unmatched: 7. Germline-derived CDR1 and CDR2 are SGHRS and YFSETQ. This CDR3 comprises 16 residues. The CDR3 loop is CASSPGTKSSYNEQFF. DNA of the CDR3: TGCGCCAGCAGCCCCGGGACTAAGAGCTCCTACAATGAGCAGTTCTTC.

V usage is TRBV6-1 and J usage is TRBJ1-5; no firm D call. V lost 8 bases to trimming and J lost 0 bases, with 11 bases between them. The CDR3 covers 14 residues. Germline CDR1 reads MNHNS; CDR2 reads SASEGT. CDR3: CASSSAASNQPQHF. The CDR3 DNA reads as TGTGCCAGCTCGTCGGCGGCTAGCAATCAGCCCCAGCATTTT.

The chain is built from TRBV5-8 and TRBJ2-3; D might be TRBD2 (6 bases). CDR1 and CDR2 from the germline V gene are SGHTS and YDEGEE. CDR3 size: 15 residues. Deletions cut 5 bases from V and 2 bases from J, with 15 bases between. CDR3: CASRAGLQITDTQYF. CDR3 DNA sequence: TGTGCCAGCAGGGCGGGACTCCAAATCACAGATACGCAGTATTTT.

Concerning this clone: Sequence at one end of the junction differs from germline and may be a read error. The chain recombines TRBV7-9 with TRBJ1-2; no clear D gene. Germline lookup yields CDR1 SEHNR and CDR2 FQNEAQ (reference sequence). The CDR3 length is 13 residues. CDR3 sequence reads: CSSSQTNNYGYTF. As DNA, the CDR3 is TGTTCCAGCAGCCAAACTAATAACTATGGCTACACCTTC.

This clone was picked up a small number of times. This chain uses TRBV29-1 with TRBJ1-2; TRBD1 might be the D (6 bases). CDR1 is SQVTM, CDR2 ANQGSEA, per germline. The CDR3 consists of 12 residues. V shed 6 bases and J shed 4 bases, with 12 bases lying between them. The CDR3 coding sequence is TGCAGCGTCGGGGGGGCGGTCTATGGCTACACCTTC. Its translation: CSVGGAVYGYTF.

The chain links TRBV5-6 to TRBJ2-3; TRBD2 aligns across 9 bases. There are 18 residues in the CDR3. With 4 bases clipped from V and 2 bases from J, the junction kept 14 bases outside the gene matches. Germline values: CDR1 SGHDT, CDR2 YYEEEE. CDR3 DNA: TGTGCCAGCAGCGACGGTACGGCGGGGGGGCTGTACACAGATACGCAGTATTTT. Amino acids: CASSDGTAGGLYTDTQYF.

The gene calls are TRBV4-1 and TRBJ2-1, with D possibly being TRBD2 (7 bases). The V gene's germline CDR1 is MGHRA and CDR2 YSYEKL. The CDR3 is 15 residues long. V shed 4 bases and J shed 5 bases, with 15 bases lying between them. This CDR3 is CASSPLWGGNNEQFF. CDR3 in DNA: TGCGCCAGCAGCCCGCTTTGGGGGGGCAACAATGAGCAGTTCTTC.

The chain carries TRBV5-1 and TRBJ1-2; 7 bases match TRBD1. Germline loops: CDR1 SGHRS, CDR2 YFSETQ. This CDR3 has 15 amino acids. V shed 4 bases, J shed 3 bases, and the junction held 9 bases outside the gene matches. In DNA, the CDR3 is TGCGCCAGCAGCATCCAGGGACAGAACCACTATGGCTACACCTTC. It specifies CASSIQGQNHYGYTF.

As concerns this clone: Germline is not matched at one junction end, which may reflect a read error. The chain links TRBV18 to TRBJ2-7; perhaps TRBD2 as D (5 bases). Germline-derived CDR1 and CDR2 are KGHSH and LQKENI. There are 15 residues in the CDR3. The CDR3 coding sequence is TGTGCCAGCTCACCACCCGGGGTTCCCTCCGACGAGCAGTACTTC. The encoded protein is CASSPPGVPSDEQYF.

This CDR3 is CASSPGQGWEKLFF. Here the CDR3 DNA reads TGCGCCAGCAGCCCGGGACAGGGATGGGAAAAACTGTTTTTT. The V and J genes are TRBV5-1 and TRBJ1-4; 9 bases fit TRBD1. V lost 4 bases, J lost 8 bases, and 6 bases stayed unmatched. This CDR3 contains 14 residues. The V gene's germline CDR1 is SGHRS and CDR2 YFSETQ.

The chain is built from TRBV7-2 and TRBJ2-1; 15 bases align to TRBD2. Germline loops: CDR1 SGHTA, CDR2 FQGNSA. The V segment lost 4 bases and the J segment 2 bases; nucleotides outside the gene matches: 9. This CDR3 is built from 19 residues. The CDR3 loop is CASSSAGTSGGLAYNEQFF. CDR3 nucleotides: TGTGCCAGCAGCTCAGCCGGGACTAGCGGGGGGTTGGCCTACAATGAGCAGTTCTTC.

This clone came up a few times. This rearrangement joins TRBV10-3 to TRBJ1-1, with D unresolved. The CDR3 extends over 13 amino acids. Germline-derived CDR1 and CDR2 are ENHRY and SYGVKD. With 10 bases removed from V and 1 base from J, the gap between germline ends came to 13 bases. This CDR3 reads CATIGSGNTEAFF. CDR3 DNA: TGTGCCACCATCGGATCAGGGAACACTGAAGCTTTCTTT.

The V gene is TRBV19, the J gene TRBJ1-5; tentatively, D is TRBD1 (6 bases). The CDR3 spans 15 residues. Germline CDR1 reads LNHDA; CDR2 reads SQIVND (reference sequence). V lost 9 bases and J lost 3, with 18 bases in between. The CDR3 DNA follows: TGTGCCAGCCGCCACGGAAACAGGGACAATCAGCCCCAGCATTTT. It encodes CASRHGNRDNQPQHF.

Only a few counts were recorded for this clone. This chain joins TRBV7-2 and TRBJ2-7, with D maybe TRBD1 (5 bases). Germline CDR1 and CDR2: SGHTA and FQGNSA. The CDR3 consists of 15 residues. Trimming left V 1 base short and J 7 bases short, with 17 bases between. CDR3 amino acids: CASSLVATQGQEQYF. DNA for the CDR3: TGTGCCAGCAGCTTAGTCGCTACGCAGGGCCAAGAGCAGTACTTC. Full variable domain (missing parts from reference TRBV7-2 and TRBJ2-7): GAGVSQSPSNKVTEKGKDVELRCDPISGHTALYWYRQSLGQGLEFLIYFQGNSAPDKSGLPSDRFSAERTGGSVSTLTIQRTQQEDSAVYLCASSLVATQGQEQYFGPGTRLTVT.

The V and J genes are TRBV5-1 and TRBJ2-1; D is undetermined. The CDR3 consists of 15 residues. The germline gives CDR1 SGHRS, CDR2 YFSETQ. The ends were cut back, 6 bases at V and 0 bases at J, with 13 bases in the middle. The CDR3, as DNA: TGCGCCAGCAACCCTACTGGTAGCTCCTACAATGAGCAGTTCTTC. It translates to CASNPTGSSYNEQFF.

The chain combines TRBV5-1 with TRBJ2-7; D possibly corresponds to TRBD1 (5 bases). V lost 4 bases and J lost 5, with 16 bases in between. Germline loops: CDR1 SGHRS, CDR2 YFSETQ. The CDR3 consists of 14 residues. This CDR3 is CASSLQGGLNEQYF. CDR3 DNA: TGCGCCAGCAGCCTGCAGGGTGGGTTGAACGAGCAGTACTTC. The entire variable domain, with the rest obtained from reference TRBV5-1 and TRBJ2-7, is as follows: KAGVTQTPRYLIKTRGQQVTLSCSPISGHRSVSWYQQTPGQGLQFLFEYFSETQRNKGNFPGRFSGRQFSNSRSEMNVSTLELGDSALYLCASSLQGGLNEQYFGPGTRLTVT.

This clone was picked up a small number of times. The DNA is omitted, as the CDR3 cannot be located on it reliably, and the CDR3 follows TCRdb's listing. The genes are TRBV19 and TRBJ1-6; the DNA was not compared with TRBD1, the D call given in the table. Germline CDR1 reads LNHDA; CDR2 reads SQIVND (reference sequence). The CDR3 is made up of 13 amino acids, end residues included. CDR3: CASTSDRYSPLHF.